This T cell receptor beta chain derives from a study of cytomegalovirus exposure and HLA in healthy donors. General observations from the study: Later analysis placed DRB1 highest and HLA-C lowest in TCR association rates, which differed by HLA locus. In an earlier analysis, about 87% or about 30%: the productive usage of most TCR beta V segments.

PCR involved 60 Vbeta and 13 Jbeta primers. Data came from immunoSEQ multiplex PCR; TCRdb stores just in-frame clones and leaves some out. The sample consists of some 130,000 clones, about 81% of them appearing once. This CDR3 contains 14 residues. Per the germline V gene, CDR1 is SNHLY and CDR2 is FYNNEI. Trimming removed 6 bases from V and 2 bases from J; junction bases left unmatched: 6. As regards this clone: What it binds is not known.

It was healthy bone marrow donors who served as donors. The material sequenced was PBMCs. The V and J genes are TRBV2 and TRBJ1-2; TRBD1 matches 7 bases. This sequence was found in a woman in her forties or fifties in good health and CMV-seropositive. This CDR3 is CASSAQGVNYGYTF. The CDR3 bases are TGTGCCAGCAGCGCCCAGGGGGTGAACTATGGCTACACCTTC. The full variable domain, its missing parts supplied by reference TRBV2 and TRBJ1-2, is EPEVTQTPSHQVTQMGQEVILRCVPISNHLYFYWYRQILGQKVEFLVSFYNNEISEKSEIFDDQFSVERPDGSNFTLKIRSTKLEDSAMYFCASSAQGVNYGYTFGSGTRLTVV.